The 21 T cell receptor beta chains below were found in one sample sequenced in a study of T cell responses to AZD1222 COVID-19 vaccine. Repertoires were generated with immunoSEQ multiplex PCR, while TCRdb's copy carries only in-frame clones and drops some. The table lists 57,000 or so clones, 76% of them singletons, with about 14% in the top ten. The sample here was peripheral blood, taken on day 0 of AZD1222 vaccination. These receptors were obtained from an adult in good health.

This chain connects TRBV27 to TRBJ2-4; no clear D gene. Looked up from germline, CDR1 is MNHEY and CDR2 is SMNVEV (reference sequence). The CDR3 length is 13 residues. V gave up 0 bases and J gave up 6 bases, with 6 bases separating them. DNA for the CDR3: TGTGCCAGCAGTTTATCGAAGATAAACATTCAGTACTTC. Translating gives CASSLSKINIQYF.

The chain recombines TRBV4-2 with TRBJ2-5, with TRBD2 identical over 8 bases. V dropped 0 bases and J dropped 6; count of bases not matched to a gene: 6. The CDR3 consists of 15 residues. Germline CDR1 is LGHNA and CDR2 is YNFKEQ. The chain's CDR3 is CASSQDPGLDQTQYF. In DNA form, the CDR3 reads TGTGCCAGCAGCCAAGATCCGGGACTAGACCAGACCCAGTACTTC.

This chain joins TRBV7-9 and TRBJ2-7; D gene unclear. Germline values: CDR1 SEHNR, CDR2 FQNEAQ (reference sequence). V was shortened by 4 bases and J by 7 bases, with 11 bases between the two germline ends. The CDR3 sequence is 12 residues long. The CDR3: CASSSSYGEQYF. In nucleotides, the CDR3 is TGTGCCAGCAGCTCATCCTACGGGGAGCAGTACTTC.

The chain joins TRBV24-1 to TRBJ2-5; D might be TRBD1 or TRBD2, each matching 5 bases. The CDR3 spans 16 residues. Between the trimmed V and J ends, which lost 9 bases and 2 bases, there was a span of 21 bases. Germline V gives CDR1 KGHDR, CDR2 SFDVKD. This chain's CDR3 is CATSSGAPPDQETQYF. CDR3 DNA sequence: TGTGCCACCTCCTCCGGGGCGCCGCCTGATCAAGAGACCCAGTACTTC.

The gene calls are TRBV7-9 and TRBJ1-2, with D perhaps TRBD1 (6 bases). Trimming shortened V by 1 base and J by 4 bases, and 10 bases separated the two germline ends. The CDR3 runs 14 residues. The germline V gene encodes CDR1 SEHNR and CDR2 FQNEAQ (reference sequence). CDR3 bases: TGTGCCAGCAGCTTAGGTACAGGGCTCTATGGCTACACCTTC. Translation gives CASSLGTGLYGYTF.

The chain combines TRBV7-9 with TRBJ2-5; possible D gene TRBD1, 6 bases. The germline V gene has CDR1 SEHNR and CDR2 FQNEAQ (reference sequence). V was trimmed by 1 base and J by 4 bases, leaving 10 bases between them. The CDR3 sequence is 14 residues long. The CDR3 protein is CASSLVGAGETQYF. In DNA, the CDR3 is TGTGCCAGCAGCTTAGTGGGGGCCGGAGAGACCCAGTACTTC.

The V call is TRBV10-1, the J call TRBJ2-1; the match to TRBD2 covers 8 bases. CDR3 length: 17 amino acids. The V gene end was trimmed by 2 bases and the J gene end by 5 bases; junction bases not matched to a gene: 11. In germline, CDR1 is WNHNN, CDR2 SYGVQD (reference sequence). The chain's CDR3 is CASSEAGLVGGHNEQFF. CDR3 DNA sequence: TGCGCCAGCAGTGAGGCGGGACTAGTTGGGGGACACAATGAGCAGTTCTTC.

This clone has a single count. CDR3 residues: CASSQAATVNYGYTF. In nucleotides, the CDR3 is TGCGCCAGCAGCCAGGCGGCGACGGTTAACTATGGCTACACCTTC. The chain uses TRBV4-3 and TRBJ1-2, with no clear D. Germline CDR1 reads LGHNA; CDR2 reads YSLEER. CDR3 length: 15 amino acids. V gave up 3 bases and J gave up 1 base, with 12 bases separating them.

The gene calls are TRBV19 and TRBJ2-7; 8 bases fit TRBD2. CDR1 is LNHDA, CDR2 SQIVND, per germline (reference sequence). Trimming cost V 3 bases and J 5 bases; bases outside gene matches: 9. The CDR3 is 15 amino acids. The CDR3 sequence is CASSISGTRIHEQYF. The CDR3 nucleotides are TGTGCCAGTAGTATCTCTGGGACTAGAATCCACGAGCAGTACTTC.

The chain couples TRBV2 to TRBJ2-3; D is possibly TRBD1 (5 bases). CDR3 length: 12 residues. Germline V gene data show CDR1 as SNHLY and CDR2 as FYNNEI. The V and J ends lost 4 bases and 4 bases respectively, with 6 bases between them. The CDR3 loop is CASSAGSDTQYF. The CDR3 nucleotides are TGTGCCAGCAGTGCAGGGTCAGATACGCAGTATTTT.

V is TRBV2 and J is TRBJ1-1; no definite D call. This CDR3 region has 12 residues. Germline-derived CDR1 and CDR2 are SNHLY and FYNNEI. Trimming cost V 8 bases and J 2 bases, with 9 bases left between them. The DNA for the CDR3 is TGTGCCAGCCTCTACTATAACACTGAAGCTTTCTTT. Its translation: CASLYYNTEAFF.

This chain links TRBV10-3 with TRBJ2-7; D call uncertain. This CDR3 is 11 amino acids long. From germline, CDR1 is ENHRY and CDR2 SYGVKD. Trimming removed 2 bases at V and 4 bases at J, with 3 bases between. DNA of the CDR3: TGTGCCATCAGTGAGAAATACGAGCAGTACTTC. It specifies CAISEKYEQYF.

The V gene is TRBV25-1, the J gene TRBJ2-3; 7 positions agree with TRBD2. Germline V gene lookup returns CDR1 MGHDK and CDR2 SYGVNS. The CDR3 is made up of 15 amino acids. V lost 0 bases to trimming and J lost 8 bases; unmatched junction nucleotides: 8. CDR3 residues: CASSEYRSERGTQYF. DNA for the CDR3: TGTGCCAGCAGTGAATACCGGAGCGAGCGGGGTACGCAGTATTTT.

This chain joins TRBV9 and TRBJ1-5, with 9 bases lining up with TRBD1. Germline CDR1 SGDLS, CDR2 YYNGEE. This CDR3 spans 14 amino acids. The J segment lost 4 bases and the V segment lost 4 bases, leaving 3 bases of the junction unmatched. The CDR3: CASSYGQGNQPQHF. CDR3 DNA sequence: TGTGCCAGCAGCTACGGACAGGGGAATCAGCCCCAGCATTTT.

The chain carries TRBV6-6 and TRBJ1-1; possibly TRBD1 for D (5 bases). V lost 6 bases and J 2 bases, leaving 10 bases between the germline ends. Germline V CDR1 and CDR2: MNHNY, SVGAGI (reference sequence). This CDR3 is 13 amino acids long. CDR3 bases: TGTGCCAGCAGCCCTCAGGGCAACACTGAAGCTTTCTTT. Amino acid sequence: CASSPQGNTEAFF.

The gene calls are TRBV5-1 and TRBJ1-5; unclear D gene. Germline lookup yields CDR1 SGHRS and CDR2 YFSETQ. The ends were cut back, 1 base at V and 1 base at J, with 9 bases in the middle. The CDR3 is made up of 15 amino acids. CDR3 protein: CASSLTGVSNQPQHF. CDR3 coding DNA: TGCGCCAGCAGCTTGACCGGGGTAAGCAATCAGCCCCAGCATTTT.

The CDR3 protein is CASSQGGGKTQYF. CDR3 nucleotide sequence: TGTGCCAGCAGCCAAGGAGGGGGAAAGACCCAGTACTTC. V is TRBV3-1 (or the pseudogene TRBV3-2) and J is TRBJ2-5; TRBD1 might be the D (6 bases). Trimming removed 1 base from V and 6 bases from J, with 9 bases in between. This CDR3 is 13 amino acids long. The V gene's germline CDR1 is LGHDT and CDR2 YNNKEL (reference sequence).

The chain combines TRBV3-1 (or the pseudogene TRBV3-2) with TRBJ1-6, with D maybe TRBD1 (5 bases). The CDR3 is 18 amino acids. Germline values: CDR1 LGHDT, CDR2 YNNKEL (reference sequence). V dropped 3 bases and J dropped 2 bases, with 17 bases sitting between them. In nucleotides, the CDR3 is TGTGCCAGCAGCCACGGGGGAGGTATCGGCCCCTATAATTCACCCCTCCACTTT. Amino acid sequence: CASSHGGGIGPYNSPLHF.

The rearrangement uses TRBV11-3 and TRBJ2-7, with 10 bases aligning to TRBD1. V lost 0 bases, J lost 6 bases, and 8 bases stayed unmatched. Germline CDR1 and CDR2: SGHNT and YENEEA. This CDR3 region has 16 residues. The CDR3, as DNA: TGTGCCAGCAGCTTAGATGGGACAGGGGTCGGACGCGAGCAGTACTTC. Amino acid sequence: CASSLDGTGVGREQYF. The full variable domain, its missing parts supplied by reference TRBV11-3 and TRBJ2-7, is EAGVVQSPRYKIIEKKQPVAFWCNPISGHNTLYWYLQNLGQGPELLIRYENEEAVDDSQLPKDRFSAERLKGVDSTLKIQPAELGDSAVYLCASSLDGTGVGREQYFGPGTRLTVT.

The chain combines TRBV11-2 with TRBJ2-7; 9 positions agree with TRBD1. This CDR3 is built from 15 residues. J was trimmed by 3 bases and V by 5 bases; bases with no gene match: 8. CDR1 and CDR2 (germline): SGHAT, FQNNGV. Here the CDR3 reads CASSLAGQGNYEQYF. CDR3 nucleotide sequence: TGTGCCAGCAGCCTGGCGGGACAGGGTAACTACGAGCAGTACTTC.

The chain employs TRBV7-9 and TRBJ1-5, with TRBD1 matching 9 bases. V shed 5 bases and J 5 bases; nucleotides not matched to a gene: 4. CDR1 is SEHNR and CDR2 is FQNEAQ in the germline V gene (reference sequence). The CDR3 is 14 amino acids. CDR3 sequence reads: CASSLGTGHQPQHF. CDR3 DNA sequence: TGTGCCAGCAGCCTCGGGACAGGGCATCAGCCCCAGCATTTT.